One and the same sample provided the 4 T cell receptor beta chains below, sequenced in a study of blood T cells in healthy people across ages. Alongside a J-beta primer mix, a sample-barcoded 5' primer served in a second PCR lasting about 6 to 12 cycles. TCRdb independently ran MiXCR on the 5' RACE reads; one entry per CDR3 protein. The top ten clones hold approximately 7.9% of a sample with 1.2 million to 1.5 million distinct CDR3 sequences, about 40% of them seen once. Sequencing was performed on blood. The receptors were gathered from a woman aged 18-29 years in good health.

The chain employs TRBV28 and TRBJ2-7; 7 bases fit TRBD1. Germline CDR1 reads MDHEN; CDR2 reads SYDVKM. V dropped 4 bases and J dropped 4; count of bases not matched to a gene: 4. The CDR3 loop spans 13 amino acids. Here the CDR3 DNA reads TGTGCCAGCAGTTCTCCGGGACAGTACGAGCAGTACTTC. Protein: CASSSPGQYEQYF.

This clonotype came up many times. The rearrangement joins TRBV27 to TRBJ2-7; 7 bases match TRBD1. This CDR3 region has 13 residues. V lost 4 bases to trimming and J lost 3 bases; unmatched junction nucleotides: 3. The germline CDR1 and CDR2 sequences are MNHEY and SMNVEV (reference sequence). The CDR3 sequence: CASSSAGGYEQYF. DNA of the CDR3: TGTGCCAGCAGTTCCGCAGGGGGCTACGAGCAGTACTTC.

V gene TRBV6-2 or TRBV6-3 combines with J gene TRBJ2-1; 7 positions agree with TRBD2. V was pared by 2 bases and J by 3 bases, with 4 bases of the junction left unmatched. From germline, CDR1 is MNHEY and CDR2 SVGEGT. The CDR3 is 15 residues long. In DNA, the CDR3 is TGTGCCAGCAGTTACGGGGGACTATACTACAATGAGCAGTTCTTC. It encodes CASSYGGLYYNEQFF.

This sequence joins TRBV4-1 and TRBJ2-1; 9 nucleotides agree with TRBD2. The V and J ends lost 4 bases and 13 bases, in that order; junction bases with no gene match: 8. Germline CDR1 is MGHRA and CDR2 is YSYEKL. This CDR3 region has 13 residues. CDR3 sequence: CASSLGLAETQFF. The CDR3 bases are TGCGCCAGCAGCCTGGGACTAGCAGAGACCCAGTTCTTC.